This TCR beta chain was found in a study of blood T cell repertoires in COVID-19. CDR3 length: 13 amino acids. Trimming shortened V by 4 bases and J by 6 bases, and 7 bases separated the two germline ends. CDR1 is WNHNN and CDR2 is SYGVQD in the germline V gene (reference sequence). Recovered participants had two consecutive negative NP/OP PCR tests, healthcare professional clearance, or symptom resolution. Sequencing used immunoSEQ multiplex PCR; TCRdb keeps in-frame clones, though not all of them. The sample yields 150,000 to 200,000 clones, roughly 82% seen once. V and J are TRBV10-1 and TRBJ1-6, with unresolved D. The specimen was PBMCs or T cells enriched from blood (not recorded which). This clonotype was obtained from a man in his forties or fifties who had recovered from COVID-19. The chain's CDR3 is CASSGTVNSPLHF. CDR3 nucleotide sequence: TGCGCCAGCAGTGGAACGGTTAATTCACCCCTCCACTTT.